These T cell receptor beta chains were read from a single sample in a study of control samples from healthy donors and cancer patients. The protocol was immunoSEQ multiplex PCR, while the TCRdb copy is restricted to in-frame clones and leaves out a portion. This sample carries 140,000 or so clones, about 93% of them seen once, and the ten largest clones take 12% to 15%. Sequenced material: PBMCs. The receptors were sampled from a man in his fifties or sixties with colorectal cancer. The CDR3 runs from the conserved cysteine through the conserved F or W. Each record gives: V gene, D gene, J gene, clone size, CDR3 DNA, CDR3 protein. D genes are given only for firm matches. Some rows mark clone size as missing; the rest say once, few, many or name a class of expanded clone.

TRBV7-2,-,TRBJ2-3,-,TGTGCCAGCAGCCAACACGGCCTTAGCACAGATACGCAGTATTTT,CASSQHGLSTDTQYF
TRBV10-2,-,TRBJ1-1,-,TGCGCCAGCAGTGAGCAGGGGAACACTGAAGCTTTCTTT,CASSEQGNTEAFF
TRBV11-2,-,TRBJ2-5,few,TGTGCCAGCAGTCCTCCCCTAGGGGGTTCGACCCAGTACTTC,CASSPPLGGSTQYF
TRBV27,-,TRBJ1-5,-,TGTGCCAGCAGTCCCTTGACCCCCCAAAATCAGCCCCAGCATTTT,CASSPLTPQNQPQHF
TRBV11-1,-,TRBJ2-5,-,TGTGCCAGCAGCTTAAATCCAGGGATGGAGACCCAGTACTTC,CASSLNPGMETQYF
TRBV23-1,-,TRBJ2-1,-,TGCGCCAGCAGTCCGCAGGGGTGGGCCTACAATGAGCAGTTCTTC,CASSPQGWAYNEQFF
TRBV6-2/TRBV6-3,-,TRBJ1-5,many,TGTGCCAGCAGTTTGGAGAGCAATCAGCCCCAGCATTTT,CASSLESNQPQHF
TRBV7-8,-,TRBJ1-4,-,TGTGCCAGCAGCTTAGTTGGAGGGCGCGGTTATGAAAAACTGTTTTTT,CASSLVGGRGYEKLFF
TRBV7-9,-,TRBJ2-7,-,TGTGCCAGCAGCTCATCCGGTCTTTCCTACGAGCAGTACTTC,CASSSSGLSYEQYF
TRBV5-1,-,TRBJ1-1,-,TGCGCCAGCAGCTTAGGACACGAGAACACTGAAGCTTTCTTT,CASSLGHENTEAFF
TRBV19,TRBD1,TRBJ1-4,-,TGTGCCAGTAGTGGAGACAGGGTGGCTAATGAAAAACTGTTTTTT,CASSGDRVANEKLFF
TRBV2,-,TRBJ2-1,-,TGTGCCAGCAGTGTTACCACAGGGGGGGGCTACAATGAGCAGTTCTTC,CASSVTTGGGYNEQFF
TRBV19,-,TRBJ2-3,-,TGTGCCAGTAGTATACCGGGGGCTGGCACAGATACGCAGTATTTT,CASSIPGAGTDTQYF
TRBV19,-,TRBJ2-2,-,TGTGCCAGTACCCCGAGGGCAGGGGCCCGCACCGGGGAGCTGTTTTTT,CASTPRAGARTGELFF
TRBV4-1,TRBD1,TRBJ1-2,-,TGCGCCAGCAGCCAGCCGGACAGGACAGACTATGGCTACACCTTC,CASSQPDRTDYGYTF
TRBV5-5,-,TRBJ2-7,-,TGTGCCAGCAGCTTTATGGCGGGCTACGAGCAGTACTTC,CASSFMAGYEQYF
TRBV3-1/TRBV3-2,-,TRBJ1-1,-,TGTGCCAGCAGCCAAGTGCGCGGGAGGACTGAAGCTTTCTTT,CASSQVRGRTEAFF